This T cell receptor (beta chain) originates from a study of T cell changes during pregnancy in multiple sclerosis. The ends were cut back, 2 bases at V and 5 bases at J, with 10 bases in the middle. Germline loops: CDR1 MNHEY, CDR2 SMNVEV (reference sequence). The CDR3 length is 13 residues. The protocol was immunoSEQ multiplex PCR, while the TCRdb copy is restricted to in-frame clones and leaves out a portion. There are about 31,000 clones in the sample; approximately 86% occur only once, and more than 6% lies in the top ten. The genes are TRBV27 and TRBJ2-7; a possible D gene is TRBD1 (5 bases). The source is a female donor with multiple sclerosis, enrolled in a pregnancy study. The sequencing used CD8+ T cells from peripheral blood mononuclear cells, collected before pregnancy. The CDR3 DNA reads as TGTGCCAGCAGTTTAATCGGCAGGGACGAGCAGTACTTC. Protein product: CASSLIGRDEQYF.